Presented here are 30 T cell receptor beta chains from one specimen sequenced in a study of Graves' ophthalmopathy and Graves' hyperthyroidism. RNA transcripts were the template, and TCR beta CDR3 regions were amplified from them. HTBI primers primed a first-round RT-PCR, and a second-round multiplex PCR followed. TCRdb ran MiXCR on the multiplex PCR reads and lists one entry per CDR3 protein. The repertoire consists of about 700,000 distinct CDR3 sequences, with approximately 40% occurring once and the leading ten covering approximately 43%. Sequencing used peripheral blood. The receptors stem from an adult man with Graves' ophthalmopathy.

This clonotype was seen many times. V gene TRBV5-4 combines with J gene TRBJ1-2; possibly TRBD1 for D (5 bases). The CDR3 contains 15 residues. From germline, CDR1 is SGHNT and CDR2 YYREEE (reference sequence). V shed 0 bases and J shed 4 bases, with 13 bases lying between them. In DNA, the CDR3 is TGTGCCAGCAGCTTGGGGGTGGAGGGACGCTATGGCTACACCTTC. It encodes CASSLGVEGRYGYTF.

This clonotype was counted ten times or more. V gene TRBV29-1 combines with J gene TRBJ1-2; D may be TRBD1 (6 bases). Per germline, CDR1 SQVTM and CDR2 ANQGSEA. CDR3 size: 12 residues. Deletions cut 5 bases from V and 7 bases from J, with 14 bases between. CDR3 region: CSVLTGAGGYTF. In nucleotides, the CDR3 is TGCAGCGTTTTGACAGGAGCAGGTGGCTACACCTTC.

This clonotype was counted at least ten times. The chain is built from TRBV7-6 and TRBJ2-7; TRBD1 matches at 8 bases. The V segment lost 3 bases and the J segment 4 bases; nucleotides outside the gene matches: 2. Germline CDR1 is SGHVS and CDR2 is FNYEAQ. The length of the CDR3 is 13 residues. CDR3 residues: CASSFNRGYEQYF. CDR3 DNA: TGTGCCAGCAGCTTCAACAGGGGGTACGAGCAGTACTTC. The full variable domain, in which reference TRBV7-6 and TRBJ2-7 provide the parts outside the CDR3, is GAGVSQSPRYKVTKRGQDVALRCDPISGHVSLYWYRQALGQGPEFLTYFNYEAQQDKSGLPNDRFSAERPEGSISTLTIQRTEQRDSAMYRCASSFNRGYEQYFGPGTRLTVT.

The rearrangement links TRBV7-2 to TRBJ2-2, with TRBD1 matching 8 bases. The CDR3 has 15 amino acids. The germline CDR1 and CDR2 sequences are SGHTA and FQGNSA. After removal of 5 bases from V and 6 bases from J, the junction contained 8 bases not matched to a gene. The CDR3 coding sequence is TGTGCCAGCAGCGTAAGCCAGGGGGCTCCCGGGGAGCTGTTTTTT. Residues: CASSVSQGAPGELFF.

The chain is built from TRBV20-1 and TRBJ2-7, with D possibly being TRBD2 (6 bases). The CDR3 sequence is 15 residues long. V was shortened by 1 base and J by 0 bases, with 13 bases between the two germline ends. The germline CDR1 and CDR2 sequences are DFQATT and SNEGSKA (reference sequence). Written as DNA, the CDR3 is TGCAGTGCTAGAGGTAGTGCGGGAAGCTCCTACGAGCAGTACTTC. Translation gives CSARGSAGSSYEQYF.

The chain is built from TRBV4-2 and TRBJ1-2; TRBD1 aligns across 9 bases. The CDR3 runs to 17 residues. Trimming removed 0 bases from V and 8 bases from J; junction bases left unmatched: 13. In germline, CDR1 is LGHNA, CDR2 YNFKEQ. The CDR3 here is CASSQEIRRDRDKGYTF. CDR3 DNA sequence: TGTGCCAGCAGCCAAGAAATAAGGCGGGACAGGGATAAAGGCTACACCTTC.

The V and J genes are TRBV19 and TRBJ1-1, with D possibly TRBD1 on 5 matching bases. CDR3 length: 17 amino acids. The germline V gene has CDR1 LNHDA and CDR2 SQIVND (reference sequence). V was clipped by 0 bases and J by 2 bases, with 16 bases between them. The CDR3 region is CASSIEWRGGGNTEAFF. For the CDR3, the DNA is TGTGCCAGTAGTATAGAATGGCGCGGTGGGGGAAACACTGAAGCTTTCTTT. Full variable domain (missing parts from reference TRBV19 and TRBJ1-1): DGGITQSPKYLFRKEGQNVTLSCEQNLNHDAMYWYRQDPGQGLRLIYYSQIVNDFQKGDIAEGYSVSREKKESFPLTVTSAQKNPTAFYLCASSIEWRGGGNTEAFFGQGTRLTVV.

This clonotype showed up many times. The gene calls are TRBV10-3 and TRBJ1-5; 10 bases map to TRBD1. The CDR3 runs 13 residues. CDR1 ENHRY and CDR2 SYGVKD come from the germline V gene. The trim removed 6 bases at V and 5 bases at J, leaving 1 base unmatched. The CDR3 spells CAIRGTGDQPQHF. CDR3 nucleotide sequence: TGTGCCATCAGGGGGACAGGGGATCAGCCCCAGCATTTT.

This clonotype was observed a few times. The CDR3 nucleotides read TGCAGTGCAACGCGCGGGAACACTGAAGCTTTCTTT. Its protein is CSATRGNTEAFF. The chain joins TRBV20-1 to TRBJ1-1; D is ambiguous. The V and J ends lost 6 bases and 1 base respectively, with 9 bases between them. Germline loops: CDR1 DFQATT, CDR2 SNEGSKA (reference sequence). CDR3 length: 12 residues.

The chain recombines TRBV20-1 with TRBJ1-1; D ambiguous. This CDR3 region has 15 residues. The V end was cut by 6 bases, the J end by 4 bases, with 21 bases between. Per germline, CDR1 DFQATT and CDR2 SNEGSKA (reference sequence). The chain's CDR3 is CSAERFLGIRTEAFF. The DNA of the CDR3 is TGCAGTGCCGAGAGGTTTTTGGGGATTCGCACTGAAGCTTTCTTT.

CDR3 in amino acids: CSARVWAGAQYF. CDR3 nucleotides: TGCAGTGCTAGAGTATGGGCGGGGGCCCAGTACTTC. The chain is built from TRBV20-1 and TRBJ2-5; TRBD2 matches at 7 bases. With 1 base clipped from V and 9 bases from J, the junction kept 5 bases outside the gene matches. Germline V lookup: CDR1 DFQATT, CDR2 SNEGSKA (reference sequence). This CDR3 has 12 residues.

This clonotype was observed at least ten times. The J gene is TRBJ1-5, the V gene TRBV12-3 or TRBV12-4, with a tentative D call TRBD1 (5 bases). This CDR3 has 15 amino acids. The germline V and J ends were trimmed by 2 bases and 2 bases, with 10 bases remaining between them. In DNA, the CDR3 is TGTGCCAGCAGTTTACGGGGGAACGGCAATCAGCCCCAGCATTTT. Encoded protein: CASSLRGNGNQPQHF.

There are many counts of this clonotype. V is TRBV29-1 and J is TRBJ1-1, with 7 nucleotides matching TRBD1. V lost 7 bases, J lost 1 base, and 6 bases stayed unmatched. Germline CDR1 is SQVTM and CDR2 is ANQGSEA. The CDR3 loop spans 13 amino acids. The CDR3, as DNA: TGCAGCGCCGAGGACAGGTGGAACACTGAAGCTTTCTTT. This encodes CSAEDRWNTEAFF.

Concerning this clonotype: Given the absence of the conserved phenylalanine or tryptophan at the CDR3 end, a read error is likely. Because the CDR3's place on the DNA is in doubt, the DNA is left out and the CDR3 is given as listed by TCRdb. The chain combines TRBV20-1 with TRBJ2-5; TRBD1, the D gene given by the table, was not confirmed from the DNA. The CDR3 adds up to 10 amino acids, both ends counted. Germline V gene sequence: CDR1 DFQATT, CDR2 SNEGSKA (reference sequence). CDR3 loop: CSASPRGQGL.

This chain joins TRBV11-1 and TRBJ1-2, with no clear D. This CDR3 is built from 12 residues. The V end was cut by 5 bases, the J end by 3 bases, with 7 bases between. Germline V gives CDR1 SGHAT, CDR2 FQDESV (reference sequence). This chain's CDR3 is CASSPADYGYTF. The DNA for the CDR3 is TGTGCCAGCAGCCCCGCCGACTATGGCTACACCTTC.

The J gene is TRBJ2-5, the V gene TRBV7-3; 7 bases fit TRBD2. Looked up from germline, CDR1 is SGHTA and CDR2 is FQGTGA. The CDR3 is 15 amino acids. V gave up 3 bases and J gave up 7 bases; unmatched junction bases: 11. DNA for the CDR3: TGTGCCAGCAGCTTGAGGGTAGCGGGTAGTGCGACCCAGTACTTC. Translating gives CASSLRVAGSATQYF.

About this clonotype itself: Given a much more abundant clone one base away, this may be a read error. The chain recombines TRBV19 with TRBJ1-5; no clear D. Trimming removed 11 bases at V and 5 bases at J, with 7 bases between. CDR3 length: 10 amino acids. CDR1 and CDR2 (germline): LNHDA, SQIVND (reference sequence). This CDR3 is CAGGYQPQHF. The DNA for the CDR3 is TGTGCCGGTGGTTATCAGCCCCAGCATTTT. Together with reference TRBV19 and TRBJ1-5, the CDR3 gives the full variable domain: DGGITQSPKYLFRKEGQNVTLSCEQNLNHDAMYWYRQDPGQGLRLIYYSQIVNDFQKGDIAEGYSVSREKKESFPLTVTSAQKNPTAFYLCAGGYQPQHFGDGTRLSIL.

The sample holds many counts of this clonotype. The chain combines TRBV7-9 with TRBJ1-4, with a possible D match to TRBD1 (5 bases). Germline assignment: CDR1 SEHNR and CDR2 FQNEAQ (reference sequence). The V and J ends lost 5 bases and 10 bases respectively, with 20 bases between them. The CDR3 extends over 15 amino acids. This CDR3 reads CASSVRGLDEGKLFF. The CDR3 DNA is TGTGCCAGCAGCGTTAGGGGCTTGGATGAAGGAAAACTGTTTTTT.

Concerning this clonotype: An end of the junction differs from the germline gene, which may be a read error. The rearrangement uses TRBV12-3 or TRBV12-4 and TRBJ2-7; TRBD1 might be the D (5 bases). There are 14 residues in the CDR3. In nucleotides, the CDR3 is TGTGCCAGCAGTTTACAGGGTCCCTTCTACGGGCAGTACTTC. This translates into CASSLQGPFYGQYF.

In this sample, this clonotype turned up many times. The chain is built from TRBV9 and TRBJ1-3; D not certain. Trimming removed 0 bases at V and 4 bases at J, with 8 bases between. Germline V gene sequence: CDR1 SGDLS, CDR2 YYNGEE. The CDR3 has 14 residues. CDR3 nucleotides: TGTGCCAGCAGCGTAGCTGGCGGGGGAAACACCATATATTTT. Its translation is CASSVAGGGNTIYF.

This clonotype was picked up many times. This chain uses TRBV2 with TRBJ1-2, with D maybe TRBD1 (5 bases). Germline V gene lookup returns CDR1 SNHLY and CDR2 FYNNEI. The CDR3 has 15 amino acids. V lost 4 bases, J lost 6 bases, and 18 bases lay in between. The CDR3 DNA follows: TGTGCCAGCAGTGGGGCTGGGGGGGAGGGTGATGGCTACACCTTC. Translated: CASSGAGGEGDGYTF.

The gene calls are TRBV20-1 and TRBJ2-6; no clear D gene. Germline CDR1 DFQATT, CDR2 SNEGSKA (reference sequence). The CDR3 contains 12 residues. V was shortened by 4 bases and J by 5 bases, with 6 bases between the two germline ends. In DNA, the CDR3 is TGCAGTGCTAATCCGCGGGCCAACGTCCTGACTTTC. It encodes CSANPRANVLTF.

This clonotype was counted at least ten times. The chain employs TRBV7-2 and TRBJ2-2, with 8 bases aligning to TRBD1. The trim removed 4 bases at V and 7 bases at J, leaving 5 bases unmatched. The CDR3 loop spans 14 amino acids. Per the germline V gene, CDR1 is SGHTA and CDR2 is FQGNSA. CDR3 protein: CASSWTGKGGELFF. In nucleotides, the CDR3 is TGTGCCAGCAGCTGGACAGGGAAGGGCGGGGAGCTGTTTTTT.

On this clonotype: A single base separates this from a much larger clone, so it may be a read error. The chain couples TRBV2 to TRBJ1-2; no clear D gene. The CDR3 is made up of 11 amino acids. From germline, CDR1 is SNHLY and CDR2 FYNNEI. The CDR3 DNA follows: TGTGCCAGCAACTCTAACTATGACTACACCTTC. Its translation: CASNSNYDYTF.

This clonotype has at least ten counts. V usage is TRBV29-1 and J usage is TRBJ2-7, with TRBD1 identical over 10 bases. Germline V gives CDR1 SQVTM, CDR2 ANQGSEA. The CDR3 has 14 residues. Trimming cost V 5 bases and J 6 bases; bases outside gene matches: 10. This CDR3 reads CSVQLGTGAVEQYF. CDR3 sequence (DNA): TGCAGCGTTCAACTTGGGACAGGGGCGGTCGAGCAGTACTTC.

J is TRBJ2-7 and V is TRBV7-3; TRBD2 agrees at 9 bases. Germline CDR1 reads SGHTA; CDR2 reads FQGTGA. The CDR3 covers 15 residues. V shed 4 bases and J 3 bases; nucleotides not matched to a gene: 7. This chain's CDR3 is CASSSPVSGGYEQYF. The CDR3 nucleotides are TGTGCCAGCAGCTCCCCGGTTAGCGGGGGCTACGAGCAGTACTTC.

This clonotype has ten or more counts. The V call is TRBV7-3, the J call TRBJ1-2; no reliable D call. Germline values: CDR1 SGHTA, CDR2 FQGTGA. The V end lost 1 base, the J end lost 3 bases, and 15 bases lay between the germline ends. The CDR3 length is 16 residues. In DNA, the CDR3 is TGTGCCAGCAGCTTAATTCGGCCGCCGGGTTACTATGGCTACACCTTC. This sequence encodes CASSLIRPPGYYGYTF.

As DNA, the CDR3 is TGTGCCAGCAGTACAGTAGGGACAAACTATGGCTACACCTTC. As protein: CASSTVGTNYGYTF. The V call is TRBV25-1, the J call TRBJ1-2, with D possibly being TRBD1 (6 bases). The V gene lost 5 bases and the J gene lost 2 bases, with 12 bases spanning the gap. Per the germline V gene, CDR1 is MGHDK and CDR2 is SYGVNS. This CDR3 spans 14 amino acids.

This chain connects TRBV2 to TRBJ1-5, with TRBD1 as a possible D gene (6 bases). The CDR3 spans 13 residues. Germline V CDR1 and CDR2: SNHLY, FYNNEI. V lost 8 bases, J lost 5 bases, and 13 bases lay in between. The CDR3 sequence is CASQDRTDQPQHF. The CDR3 coding sequence is TGTGCCAGCCAAGACAGGACAGATCAGCCCCAGCATTTT.

This clonotype was recorded a few times. The J gene is TRBJ1-6, the V gene TRBV2; D gene uncertain. The CDR3 length is 13 residues. Germline loops: CDR1 SNHLY, CDR2 FYNNEI. Trimming removed 4 bases from V and 5 bases from J, with 6 bases in between. The CDR3 bases are TGTGCCAGCAGTGCCTCAGATAATTCACCCCTCCACTTT. It translates to CASSASDNSPLHF.